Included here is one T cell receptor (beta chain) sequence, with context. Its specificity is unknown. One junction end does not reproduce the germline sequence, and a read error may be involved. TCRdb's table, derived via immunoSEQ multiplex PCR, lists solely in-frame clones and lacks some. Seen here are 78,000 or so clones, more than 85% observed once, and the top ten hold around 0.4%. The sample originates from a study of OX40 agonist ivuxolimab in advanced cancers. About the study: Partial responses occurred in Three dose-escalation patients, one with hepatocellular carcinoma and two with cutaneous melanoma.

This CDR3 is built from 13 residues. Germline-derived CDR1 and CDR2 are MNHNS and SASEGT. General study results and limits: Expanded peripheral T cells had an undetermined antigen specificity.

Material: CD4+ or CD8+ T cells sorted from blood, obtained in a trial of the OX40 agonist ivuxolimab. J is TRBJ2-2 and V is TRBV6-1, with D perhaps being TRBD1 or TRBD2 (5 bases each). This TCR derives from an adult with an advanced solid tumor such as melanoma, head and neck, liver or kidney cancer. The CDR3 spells CASSGGNTGELFF. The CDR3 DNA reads TGTGCCAGCAGTGGGGGGAACACCGGTGAGCTGTTTTTT.